Below are 32 T cell receptor beta chains sequenced from a single sample in a study of T cell responses to AZD1222 COVID-19 vaccine. Repertoires were generated with immunoSEQ multiplex PCR, while TCRdb's copy carries only in-frame clones and drops some. The data show more than 140,000 clones, more than 80% seen once. The sequenced sample was peripheral blood, obtained on day 0 of AZD1222 vaccination. The receptors stem from an adult in good health.

The gene calls are TRBV7-8 and TRBJ2-7, with 11 bases matching TRBD2. V dropped 3 bases and J dropped 4; count of bases not matched to a gene: 11. Germline CDR1 and CDR2: SGHVS and FQNEAQ. The CDR3 sequence is 17 residues long. Here the CDR3 reads CASSFALIAGGLYEQYF. The CDR3, as DNA: TGTGCCAGCAGCTTCGCCCTAATAGCGGGGGGGCTGTACGAGCAGTACTTC.

This clone was seen only once. The V and J genes are TRBV27 and TRBJ2-2, with TRBD2 matching over 9 bases. Per germline, CDR1 MNHEY and CDR2 SMNVEV (reference sequence). Trimming removed 6 bases from V and 0 bases from J; junction bases left unmatched: 11. The CDR3 has 18 amino acids. The CDR3 loop is CASSVGAGGLTNTGELFF. DNA of the CDR3: TGTGCCAGCAGCGTCGGGGCGGGGGGGCTTACGAACACCGGGGAGCTGTTTTTT.

The J gene is TRBJ2-3, the V gene TRBV7-9, with 7 bases that match TRBD2. Trimming took 7 bases from V and 0 from J; bases not matched to a gene: 4. CDR3 length equals 14 residues. Germline V gene data show CDR1 as SEHNR and CDR2 as FQNEAQ (reference sequence). CDR3 region: CASTGGGSTDTQYF. The CDR3 nucleotides are TGTGCCAGCACTGGGGGGGGTAGCACAGATACGCAGTATTTT.

This chain joins TRBV5-1 and TRBJ2-7; TRBD1 might be the D (6 bases). V gave up 4 bases and J gave up 3 bases, with 14 bases separating them. Looked up from germline, CDR1 is SGHRS and CDR2 is YFSETQ. This CDR3 is built from 14 residues. As DNA, the CDR3 is TGCGCCAGCAGCCCGGGGACAACAAGCTACGAGCAGTACTTC. Encoded protein: CASSPGTTSYEQYF.

This chain joins TRBV21-1 and TRBJ1-3. TRBV21-1 is a recognized pseudogene. The CDR3 extends over 16 amino acids. DNA for the CDR3: TGTGCCAGCAGCAAAGTGGGGGAGGTGGACGGAAACACCATATATTTT. Protein product: CASSKVGEVDGNTIYF.

This chain uses TRBV10-3 with TRBJ1-1, with a possible D match to TRBD1 (6 bases). The CDR3 runs 14 residues. With 7 bases removed from V and 7 bases from J, the gap between germline ends came to 19 bases. The germline V gene has CDR1 ENHRY and CDR2 SYGVKD. The CDR3 sequence is CAIKLTGSAHEAFF. The CDR3 DNA is TGTGCCATCAAATTAACAGGGAGTGCCCATGAAGCTTTCTTT.

V usage is TRBV5-6 and J usage is TRBJ1-4; the match to TRBD1 covers 10 bases. The junction had 5 bases not matched to a gene; V was cut back by 4 bases and J by 8 bases. Germline loops: CDR1 SGHDT, CDR2 YYEEEE. This CDR3 comprises 14 residues. CDR3 coding DNA: TGTGCCAGCAGCCGAGACAGGGGGCTGGAAAAACTGTTTTTT. Translated: CASSRDRGLEKLFF.

This chain links TRBV5-1 with TRBJ2-7; 8 bases agree with TRBD2. Per germline, CDR1 SGHRS and CDR2 YFSETQ. The trim removed 4 bases at V and 1 base at J, leaving 4 bases unmatched. The CDR3 consists of 14 residues. CDR3 sequence: CASSTGLVSYEQYF. The CDR3 region has the DNA TGCGCCAGCAGCACGGGACTAGTATCCTACGAGCAGTACTTC.

The gene calls are TRBV19 and TRBJ1-5; D remains unclear. Germline lookup yields CDR1 LNHDA and CDR2 SQIVND (reference sequence). The V and J ends lost 7 bases and 7 bases respectively, with 11 bases between them. CDR3 size: 12 residues. The CDR3 region has the DNA TGTGCCAGTAACGAGCGAAGCCAGCCCCAGCATTTT. It codes for CASNERSQPQHF.

V is TRBV25-1 and J is TRBJ2-2; the match to TRBD1 covers 9 bases. This CDR3 region has 14 residues. CDR1 is MGHDK, CDR2 SYGVNS, per germline. The V segment lost 4 bases and the J segment 3 bases; nucleotides outside the gene matches: 0. As DNA, the CDR3 is TGTGCCAGCAGTGGGACAGGGGACACCGGGGAGCTGTTTTTT. Its protein product is CASSGTGDTGELFF.

The V and J genes are TRBV5-1 and TRBJ2-5; 9 bases map to TRBD2. With 3 bases clipped from V and 1 base from J, the junction kept 7 bases outside the gene matches. This CDR3 has 16 residues. CDR1 and CDR2 (germline): SGHRS, YFSETQ. CDR3: CASSSQRLAAQETQYF. The CDR3 bases are TGCGCCAGCAGCTCGCAACGACTAGCGGCCCAAGAGACCCAGTACTTC.

This sequence joins TRBV11-2 and TRBJ1-6; the D is unclear. V was pared by 4 bases and J by 7 bases, with 11 bases between. Germline V gene sequence: CDR1 SGHAT, CDR2 FQNNGV. The CDR3 runs to 14 residues. CDR3 coding DNA: TGTGCCAGCAGCTCGTCCCCGGGGAATTCACCCCTCCACTTT. Its protein product is CASSSSPGNSPLHF.

The J gene is TRBJ2-5, the V gene TRBV5-8; D possibly matches TRBD1 or TRBD2 (6 bases each). In germline, CDR1 is SGHTS, CDR2 YDEGEE. Deletions cut 3 bases from V and 5 bases from J, with 11 bases between. The CDR3 has 13 residues. This CDR3 reads CASSYGGAETQYF. The CDR3 coding sequence is TGTGCCAGCAGCTACGGGGGCGCGGAGACCCAGTACTTC.

V and J are TRBV3-1 (or the pseudogene TRBV3-2) and TRBJ2-2; 7 positions match TRBD2. V lost 0 bases and J lost 8; bases outside the gene matches: 3. Germline values: CDR1 LGHDT, CDR2 YNNKEL (reference sequence). The CDR3 loop spans 14 amino acids. This chain's CDR3 is CASSQESGTGELFF. The CDR3 nucleotides are TGTGCCAGCAGCCAAGAGAGCGGGACGGGGGAGCTGTTTTTT.

A few counts support this clone. The rearrangement uses TRBV3-1 (or the pseudogene TRBV3-2) and TRBJ2-5; D might be TRBD2 (7 bases). CDR1 and CDR2 from the germline V gene are LGHDT and YNNKEL (reference sequence). V lost 0 bases and J lost 5, with 19 bases in between. This CDR3 has 17 residues. The DNA for the CDR3 is TGTGCCAGCAGCCAAGATGTGGCGGGGGCCCCCCCGGAGACCCAGTACTTC. It yields the protein CASSQDVAGAPPETQYF.

With respect to this clone: Other DNA variants within this sample encode the same CDR3. V and J are TRBV7-2 and TRBJ1-5, with unresolved D. The CDR3 covers 13 residues. The V and J ends lost 5 bases and 4 bases respectively, with 9 bases between them. Looked up from germline, CDR1 is SGHTA and CDR2 is FQGNSA. This CDR3 reads CASSVGRNQPQHF. CDR3 sequence (DNA): TGTGCCAGCAGCGTAGGGAGAAATCAGCCCCAGCATTTT. Full variable domain (outside the CDR3, taken from reference TRBV7-2 and TRBJ1-5): GAGVSQSPSNKVTEKGKDVELRCDPISGHTALYWYRQSLGQGLEFLIYFQGNSAPDKSGLPSDRFSAERTGGSVSTLTIQRTQQEDSAVYLCASSVGRNQPQHFGDGTRLSIL.

This chain connects TRBV6-1 to TRBJ2-7, with a weak D call TRBD2 (5 bases). The CDR3 sequence is 13 residues long. The ends were cut back, 2 bases at V and 2 bases at J, with 7 bases in the middle. Germline CDR1 and CDR2: MNHNS and SASEGT. Here the CDR3 DNA reads TGTGCCAGCAGTGAAAGCGGTGCCTACGAGCAGTACTTC. Amino acid sequence: CASSESGAYEQYF.

The rearrangement uses TRBV9 and TRBJ1-6; unclear D gene. Germline CDR1 and CDR2: SGDLS and YYNGEE. V dropped 5 bases and J dropped 9 bases, with 21 bases sitting between them. The CDR3 spans 16 residues. CDR3 DNA: TGTGCCAGCAGTCCGGGAACCGCCGCTGGAGTTTCACCCCTCCACTTT. This translates into CASSPGTAAGVSPLHF.

The chain links TRBV5-6 to TRBJ2-3; D could derive from TRBD1 or TRBD2 (6 bases each). The CDR3 runs to 18 residues. Per the germline V gene, CDR1 is SGHDT and CDR2 is YYEEEE. V was shortened by 0 bases and J by 6 bases, with 23 bases between the two germline ends. The CDR3 spells CASSLASGVRGPTDTQYF. In DNA form, the CDR3 reads TGTGCCAGCAGCTTGGCCTCGGGAGTACGGGGGCCTACTGATACGCAGTATTTT.

The CDR3 nucleotides are TGTGCCACCAGTCGGGGGACAGGTACCACCAATGAGCAGTTCTTC. Translated: CATSRGTGTTNEQFF. The genes are TRBV24-1 and TRBJ2-1; 8 bases align to TRBD1. In germline, CDR1 is KGHDR, CDR2 SFDVKD. CDR3 length: 15 amino acids. V dropped 6 bases and J dropped 6; count of bases not matched to a gene: 9.

This clone was observed a single time. V usage is TRBV4-1 and J usage is TRBJ1-5, with 8 bases identical to TRBD1. Germline V gives CDR1 MGHRA, CDR2 YSYEKL. This CDR3 region has 16 residues. The J segment lost 2 bases and the V segment lost 3 bases, leaving 6 bases of the junction unmatched. The CDR3 reads CASSHTKTGGNQPQHF. The CDR3 DNA sequence: TGCGCCAGCAGCCATACGAAGACAGGGGGCAATCAGCCCCAGCATTTT.

The chain combines TRBV11-2 with TRBJ2-5; 8 bases map to TRBD1. V shed 0 bases and J 5 bases; nucleotides not matched to a gene: 2. There are 14 residues in the CDR3. Germline V gives CDR1 SGHAT, CDR2 FQNNGV. The chain's CDR3 is CASSLDRGRETQYF. The CDR3, as DNA: TGTGCCAGCAGCTTAGACAGGGGGCGGGAGACCCAGTACTTC. Looking up the rest from reference TRBV11-2 and TRBJ2-5 gives the full variable domain: EAGVAQSPRYKIIEKRQSVAFWCNPISGHATLYWYQQILGQGPKLLIQFQNNGVVDDSQLPKDRFSAERLKGVDSTLKIQPAKLEDSAVYLCASSLDRGRETQYFGPGTRLLVL.

As for this clone: An end of the junction differs from the germline gene, which may be a read error. V is TRBV28 and J is TRBJ1-1; no clear D gene. Germline-derived CDR1 and CDR2 are MDHEN and SYDVKM. The CDR3 runs to 12 residues. The DNA for the CDR3 is TGTGCCAGCAGACCCCTTAACACTGAAGCTTTTTTT. This translates into CASRPLNTEAFF.

This chain's CDR3 is CASSIPLTGKRQPQHF. The CDR3 nucleotides read TGTGCCAGTAGTATACCCTTGACAGGGAAGCGGCAGCCCCAGCATTTT. This chain links TRBV19 with TRBJ1-5, with 7 bases matching TRBD1. The ends lost 2 bases at V and 7 bases at J; junction bases unmatched: 11. CDR3 length equals 16 residues. The germline V gene encodes CDR1 LNHDA and CDR2 SQIVND (reference sequence).

J is TRBJ2-7 and V is TRBV4-2; maybe TRBD2 (5 bases). Germline CDR1 and CDR2: LGHNA and YNFKEQ. Trimming left V 0 bases short and J 0 bases short, with 12 bases between. The CDR3 totals 16 residues. The DNA for the CDR3 is TGTGCCAGCAGCCAAGATCCGGCTGGGAGCTCCTACGAGCAGTACTTC. Translation: CASSQDPAGSSYEQYF.

The V and J genes are TRBV2 and TRBJ1-5, with a weak D call TRBD1 (5 bases). CDR3 length equals 18 residues. V lost 1 base and J 7 bases, leaving 23 bases between the germline ends. Per the germline V gene, CDR1 is SNHLY and CDR2 is FYNNEI. CDR3 DNA sequence: TGTGCCAGCAGTGAAGGAGGCTGGTTCCGGGACCCATTCCAGCCCCAGCATTTT. Its translation is CASSEGGWFRDPFQPQHF.

J is TRBJ1-2 and V is TRBV7-9, with TRBD1 matching 10 bases. Germline CDR1 reads SEHNR; CDR2 reads FQNEAQ (reference sequence). The CDR3 extends over 14 amino acids. Germline trimming cut 5 bases from V and 6 bases from J; bases unmatched to any gene: 6. CDR3: CASSRQGASNGYTF. As DNA, the CDR3 is TGTGCCAGCAGCCGACAGGGGGCCTCGAATGGCTACACCTTC.

V usage is TRBV7-9 and J usage is TRBJ2-2, with TRBD1 matching 9 bases. Trimming cost V 3 bases and J 3 bases; bases outside gene matches: 2. Germline-derived CDR1 and CDR2 are SEHNR and FQNEAQ (reference sequence). This CDR3 is 15 amino acids long. This CDR3 reads CASSLGQGYTGELFF. The CDR3 bases are TGTGCCAGCAGCTTGGGACAGGGATACACCGGGGAGCTGTTTTTT.

The chain joins TRBV5-1 to TRBJ2-1; D is undetermined. V shed 4 bases and J shed 3 bases, with 14 bases lying between them. Germline CDR1 and CDR2: SGHRS and YFSETQ. The CDR3 runs 15 residues. CDR3 region: CASSEAQRNYNEQFF. Written as DNA, the CDR3 is TGCGCCAGCAGCGAAGCACAGAGAAACTACAATGAGCAGTTCTTC.

The chain joins TRBV3-1 (or the pseudogene TRBV3-2) to TRBJ2-1; 7 bases map to TRBD1. CDR1 and CDR2 from the germline V gene are LGHDT and YNNKEL (reference sequence). The CDR3 extends over 17 amino acids. V dropped 0 bases and J dropped 12; count of bases not matched to a gene: 17. CDR3 sequence reads: CASSQEGTDRCGRGQFF. The CDR3 bases are TGTGCCAGCAGCCAAGAAGGCACGGACAGGTGCGGTAGGGGGCAGTTCTTC.

The V and J genes are TRBV19 and TRBJ1-3; D uncertain. V was cut by 1 base and J by 0 bases, with 7 bases left in between. CDR1 and CDR2 (germline): LNHDA, SQIVND (reference sequence). The CDR3 totals 15 residues. The chain's CDR3 is CASSIGSFSGNTIYF. The CDR3, as DNA: TGTGCCAGTAGTATAGGTTCGTTCTCTGGAAACACCATATATTTT.

The rearrangement uses TRBV7-2 and TRBJ1-2; D possibly corresponds to TRBD1 (5 bases). Germline loops: CDR1 SGHTA, CDR2 FQGNSA. CDR3 length equals 13 residues. The germline V and J ends were trimmed by 5 bases and 2 bases, with 9 bases remaining between them. The CDR3 DNA reads as TGTGCCAGCAGCGCCCAGGGCAACTATGGCTACACCTTC. As protein: CASSAQGNYGYTF.